These 30 T cell receptor beta chains were sequenced from one sample in a study of blood T cell repertoires in COVID-19. The repertoire was sequenced with immunoSEQ multiplex PCR; TCRdb's copy has only in-frame clones and lacks some. The sample carries roughly 73,000 clones, about 84% recorded once. The specimen was peripheral blood. These receptors came from a woman aged 60-75 years with acute or convalescent COVID-19.

This clone appeared a few times. J is TRBJ2-5 and V is TRBV7-2; D is possibly TRBD2 (6 bases). The germline V gene encodes CDR1 SGHTA and CDR2 FQGNSA. Deletions cut 5 bases from V and 5 bases from J, with 15 bases between. The CDR3 length is 14 residues. The CDR3 reads CASSRTSGRETQYF. The CDR3 bases are TGTGCCAGCAGCCGTACCAGCGGGCGGGAGACCCAGTACTTC.

This chain connects TRBV5-1 to TRBJ2-1, with 10 bases fitting TRBD2. V was pared by 2 bases and J by 6 bases, with 5 bases of the junction left unmatched. Germline V CDR1 and CDR2: SGHRS, YFSETQ. The CDR3 totals 15 residues. The CDR3 protein is CASSLLAGSLNEQFF. The CDR3 coding sequence is TGCGCCAGCAGCTTACTAGCGGGGAGCCTCAATGAGCAGTTCTTC.

The rearrangement links TRBV2 to TRBJ1-2; 8 bases are shared with TRBD1. Looked up from germline, CDR1 is SNHLY and CDR2 is FYNNEI. V lost 7 bases, J lost 0 bases, and 7 bases stayed unmatched. The CDR3 has 15 amino acids. The CDR3 DNA follows: TGTGCCAGCACCCGACAGGGGAGGGCTAACTATGGCTACACCTTC. Protein: CASTRQGRANYGYTF. Variable domain in full (rest from reference TRBV2 and TRBJ1-2): EPEVTQTPSHQVTQMGQEVILRCVPISNHLYFYWYRQILGQKVEFLVSFYNNEISEKSEIFDDQFSVERPDGSNFTLKIRSTKLEDSAMYFCASTRQGRANYGYTFGSGTRLTVV.

The rearrangement uses TRBV6-2 or TRBV6-3 and TRBJ2-7; 7 bases agree with TRBD1. J was trimmed by 1 base and V by 5 bases; bases with no gene match: 5. Germline lookup yields CDR1 MNHEY and CDR2 SVGEGT. This CDR3 spans 14 amino acids. The chain's CDR3 is CASSTTTGSYEQYF. In nucleotides, the CDR3 is TGTGCCAGCAGTACAACGACAGGGTCCTACGAGCAGTACTTC.

The V call is TRBV30, the J call TRBJ1-1, with a tentative D call TRBD1 (6 bases). Germline loops: CDR1 GTSNPN, CDR2 SVGIG (reference sequence). V lost 3 bases and J 4 bases, leaving 12 bases between the germline ends. This CDR3 has 13 amino acids. The CDR3 nucleotides are TGTGCCTGGAGACCCAACAGGGCCACTGAAGCTTTCTTT. Translation: CAWRPNRATEAFF.

The CDR3 spells CASSYGQGLNTEAFF. In DNA, the CDR3 is TGTGCCAGCAGCTACGGACAGGGGCTGAACACTGAAGCTTTCTTT. This chain connects TRBV5-8 to TRBJ1-1, with 9 bases fitting TRBD1. This CDR3 region has 15 residues. V shed 3 bases and J 0 bases; nucleotides not matched to a gene: 3. CDR1 is SGHTS and CDR2 is YDEGEE in the germline V gene.

The chain carries TRBV18 and TRBJ2-2; 10 bases map to TRBD1. Germline loops: CDR1 KGHSH, CDR2 LQKENI. CDR3 size: 14 residues. V shed 0 bases, J shed 12 bases, and the junction held 4 bases outside the gene matches. The CDR3 protein is CASSPPRGQGKLFF. DNA for the CDR3: TGTGCCAGCTCACCACCGAGGGGACAGGGGAAGCTGTTTTTT.

V gene TRBV27 combines with J gene TRBJ2-7; the D gene is possibly TRBD2 (5 bases). The CDR3 consists of 13 residues. V was cut by 6 bases and J by 7 bases, with 16 bases left in between. Germline CDR1 reads MNHEY; CDR2 reads SMNVEV (reference sequence). The CDR3 sequence: CASSGWENSEQYF. CDR3 DNA: TGTGCCAGCAGCGGCTGGGAGAACTCAGAGCAGTACTTC.

The sample holds a few counts of this clone. This rearrangement joins TRBV6-4 to TRBJ1-2, with 10 bases that match TRBD1. V lost 6 bases to trimming and J lost 3 bases; unmatched junction nucleotides: 4. Germline V gene sequence: CDR1 MRHNA, CDR2 SNTAGT. The CDR3 covers 14 residues. This chain's CDR3 is CASRKDRGHYGYTF. CDR3 bases: TGTGCCAGCAGGAAAGACAGGGGGCACTATGGCTACACCTTC.

This clone was detected only a few times. This chain uses TRBV7-2 with TRBJ2-7; D possibly corresponds to TRBD1 (6 bases). Germline V gene lookup returns CDR1 SGHTA and CDR2 FQGNSA. Trimming took 5 bases from V and 1 from J, leaving 15 bases between them. The CDR3 sequence is 15 residues long. The chain's CDR3 is CASSLYLGQSYEQYF. Here the CDR3 DNA reads TGTGCCAGCAGCCTGTATTTAGGACAGTCCTACGAGCAGTACTTC.

This chain links TRBV3-1 (or the pseudogene TRBV3-2) with TRBJ2-5; a possible D gene is TRBD2 (5 bases). In germline, CDR1 is LGHDT, CDR2 YNNKEL (reference sequence). Trimming removed 4 bases at V and 4 bases at J, with 10 bases between. The CDR3 sequence is 13 residues long. CDR3 region: CASSPTRRETQYF. In nucleotides, the CDR3 is TGTGCCAGCAGCCCAACTAGAAGAGAGACCCAGTACTTC.

V gene TRBV5-5 combines with J gene TRBJ2-6; D is unresolved. The CDR3 covers 15 residues. V lost 3 bases and J lost 1, with 8 bases in between. CDR1 is SGHKS, CDR2 YYEKEE, per germline (reference sequence). The CDR3 nucleotides are TGTGCCAGCAGCTCAGGTTTGTCTGGGGCCAACGTCCTGACTTTC. This codes for CASSSGLSGANVLTF.

The chain links TRBV10-3 to TRBJ2-7, with a tentative D call TRBD2 (6 bases). V was clipped by 2 bases and J by 9 bases, with 20 bases between them. CDR3 length: 15 amino acids. Looked up from germline, CDR1 is ENHRY and CDR2 is SYGVKD. Written as DNA, the CDR3 is TGTGCCATCAGTGAGATCAGCGGAGGGACCGAAGGGCAGTACTTC. Translated, it gives CAISEISGGTEGQYF.

The chain employs TRBV5-1 and TRBJ1-2; D may be TRBD1 (6 bases). The V gene lost 4 bases and the J gene lost 11 bases, with 15 bases spanning the gap. The V gene's germline CDR1 is SGHRS and CDR2 YFSETQ. The CDR3 consists of 12 residues. This CDR3 is CASSQGQNPYTF. In nucleotides, the CDR3 is TGCGCCAGCAGCCAAGGACAGAACCCGTACACCTTC.

This clone came up once. The chain carries TRBV5-6 and TRBJ1-2; D is uncertain. With 3 bases removed from V and 7 bases from J, the gap between germline ends came to 19 bases. CDR1 is SGHDT, CDR2 YYEEEE, per germline. There are 15 residues in the CDR3. The CDR3: CASSSGLRGSSGYTF. CDR3 coding DNA: TGTGCCAGCAGCTCGGGCCTTCGGGGTTCGAGTGGCTACACCTTC.

This clone was counted only a few times. The chain recombines TRBV24-1 with TRBJ2-1; tentatively, D is TRBD2 (6 bases). This CDR3 is 17 amino acids long. The germline V gene has CDR1 KGHDR and CDR2 SFDVKD. V dropped 0 bases and J dropped 0 bases, with 11 bases sitting between them. The CDR3, as DNA: TGTGCCACCAGTGATTTGTCAGGCGGGAACTCCTACAATGAGCAGTTCTTC. Translated, it gives CATSDLSGGNSYNEQFF.

This chain connects TRBV15 to TRBJ2-5; 8 bases agree with TRBD2. Germline CDR1 is LNHNV and CDR2 is YYDKDF (reference sequence). The CDR3 has 15 residues. Unmatched junction bases numbered 12, after V lost 11 bases and J lost 1 base. CDR3 sequence: CAANSRSGGQETQYF. For the CDR3, the DNA is TGTGCCGCCAACTCCCGAAGCGGGGGCCAAGAGACCCAGTACTTC.

This clone has only one observation. The rearrangement joins TRBV6-6 to TRBJ1-4; D call uncertain. This CDR3 spans 16 amino acids. Germline values: CDR1 MNHNY, CDR2 SVGAGI (reference sequence). The ends were cut back, 0 bases at V and 0 bases at J, with 8 bases in the middle. The CDR3 loop reads CASSYSNVATNEKLFF. In nucleotides, the CDR3 is TGTGCCAGCAGTTACTCGAACGTAGCAACTAATGAAAAACTGTTTTTT.

The rearrangement uses TRBV30 and TRBJ1-5, with D possibly being TRBD1 (5 bases). Per the germline V gene, CDR1 is GTSNPN and CDR2 is SVGIG (reference sequence). The CDR3 runs 15 residues. V was cut by 2 bases and J by 3 bases, with 14 bases left in between. The CDR3 region has the DNA TGTGCCTGGAGTTTTGGGGCGCCTAACAATCAGCCCCAGCATTTT. Its translation is CAWSFGAPNNQPQHF.

V is TRBV9 and J is TRBJ2-2; 8 nucleotides line up with TRBD1. Trimming removed 1 base from V and 6 bases from J; junction bases left unmatched: 5. The CDR3 has 15 amino acids. Germline lookup yields CDR1 SGDLS and CDR2 YYNGEE. The CDR3 is CASSVYQGAAGELFF. The CDR3 DNA follows: TGTGCCAGCAGCGTATACCAGGGGGCCGCCGGGGAGCTGTTTTTT. The entire variable domain, with the rest obtained from reference TRBV9 and TRBJ2-2, is as follows: DSGVTQTPKHLITATGQRVTLRCSPRSGDLSVYWYQQSLDQGLQFLIQYYNGEERAKGNILERFSAQQFPDLHSELNLSSLELGDSALYFCASSVYQGAAGELFFGEGSRLTVL.

This chain joins TRBV7-8 and TRBJ2-2; possible D gene TRBD2, 6 bases. CDR1 and CDR2 (germline): SGHVS, FQNEAQ. The CDR3 runs to 15 residues. V was shortened by 5 bases and J by 6 bases, with 16 bases between the two germline ends. This CDR3 reads CASSRGRRRAGELFF. Written as DNA, the CDR3 is TGTGCCAGCAGCCGAGGCCGGAGGAGGGCCGGGGAGCTGTTTTTT.

This rearrangement joins TRBV18 to TRBJ2-2, with no clear D. Germline values: CDR1 KGHSH, CDR2 LQKENI. This CDR3 spans 15 amino acids. V dropped 1 base and J dropped 5 bases, with 11 bases sitting between them. This CDR3 is CASSPLMAVTGELFF. CDR3 nucleotides: TGTGCCAGCTCACCACTTATGGCTGTTACCGGGGAGCTGTTTTTT. The full variable domain, in which reference TRBV18 and TRBJ2-2 provide the parts outside the CDR3, is NAGVMQNPRHLVRRRGQEARLRCSPMKGHSHVYWYRQLPEEGLKFMVYLQKENIIDESGMPKERFSAEFPKEGPSILRIQQVVRGDSAAYFCASSPLMAVTGELFFGEGSRLTVL.

Concerning this clone itself: The sample contains more than one DNA sequence encoding this CDR3. The J gene is TRBJ1-1, the V gene TRBV18, with TRBD1 as a possible D gene (5 bases). The CDR3 contains 13 residues. With 6 bases removed from V and 1 base from J, the gap between germline ends came to 9 bases. From germline, CDR1 is KGHSH and CDR2 LQKENI. The CDR3 here is CASSEGQNTEAFF. The CDR3 coding sequence is TGTGCCAGCTCGGAAGGACAGAACACTGAAGCTTTCTTT.

V gene TRBV19 combines with J gene TRBJ2-7, with 8 bases matching TRBD1. Germline-derived CDR1 and CDR2 are LNHDA and SQIVND (reference sequence). The CDR3 runs 15 residues. With 6 bases clipped from V and 3 bases from J, the junction kept 10 bases outside the gene matches. This CDR3 is CASSDAGTGDYEQYF. The CDR3 coding sequence is TGTGCCAGTAGCGATGCCGGGACAGGAGACTACGAGCAGTACTTC.

The chain combines TRBV10-3 with TRBJ1-2, with a tentative D call TRBD1 (5 bases). This CDR3 spans 13 amino acids. CDR1 is ENHRY and CDR2 is SYGVKD in the germline V gene. V gave up 4 bases and J gave up 2 bases, with 8 bases separating them. The CDR3: CAISVPGNYGYTF. The DNA for the CDR3 is TGTGCCATCAGTGTCCCAGGGAACTATGGCTACACCTTC.

The CDR3 DNA reads TGTGCCACCAGCAGCCAGGGGCGAACTAACTATGGCTACACCTTC. This encodes CATSSQGRTNYGYTF. The gene calls are TRBV15 and TRBJ1-2; maybe TRBD1 (6 bases). In germline, CDR1 is LNHNV, CDR2 YYDKDF (reference sequence). The V gene lost 3 bases and the J gene lost 0 bases, with 11 bases spanning the gap. The CDR3 is made up of 15 amino acids. Together with reference TRBV15 and TRBJ1-2, the CDR3 gives the full variable domain: DAMVIQNPRYQVTQFGKPVTLSCSQTLNHNVMYWYQQKSSQAPKLLFHYYDKDFNNEADTPDNFQSRRPNTSFCFLDIRSPGLGDTAMYLCATSSQGRTNYGYTFGSGTRLTVV.

The chain carries TRBV3-1 (or the pseudogene TRBV3-2) and TRBJ2-7, with TRBD2 matching over 11 bases. This CDR3 has 14 residues. Germline V gene lookup returns CDR1 LGHDT and CDR2 YNNKEL (reference sequence). J lost 4 bases, V lost 2 bases, and 1 base had no gene match. The DNA for the CDR3 is TGTGCCAGCAGCCAAACTAGCGGGAGTTACGAGCAGTACTTC. This translates into CASSQTSGSYEQYF.

The genes are TRBV2 and TRBJ1-6; no reliable D call. The V and J ends lost 1 base and 6 bases respectively, with 13 bases between them. Per the germline V gene, CDR1 is SNHLY and CDR2 is FYNNEI. The CDR3 sequence is 16 residues long. CDR3 loop: CASSEGGGVGNSPLHF. In nucleotides, the CDR3 is TGTGCCAGCAGTGAAGGTGGAGGAGTAGGTAATTCACCCCTCCACTTT.

This clone was detected a few times. V is TRBV2 and J is TRBJ1-1, with D maybe TRBD1 (5 bases). CDR1 SNHLY and CDR2 FYNNEI come from the germline V gene. The ends were cut back, 8 bases at V and 0 bases at J, with 13 bases in the middle. The CDR3 contains 14 residues. CDR3 amino acids: CASVGNRLNTEAFF. The DNA of the CDR3 is TGTGCCAGCGTAGGGAACAGGCTGAACACTGAAGCTTTCTTT.

V is TRBV5-4 and J is TRBJ2-1, with 15 bases aligning to TRBD2. Trimming took 2 bases from V and 13 from J; bases not matched to a gene: 10. The CDR3 is 16 residues long. CDR1 is SGHNT, CDR2 YYREEE, per germline (reference sequence). DNA for the CDR3: TGTGCCAGCAGCTTCCCTGGGACTAGCGGGGGGATTCGTCAGTTCTTC. Translating gives CASSFPGTSGGIRQFF.